The 25 T cell receptor beta chains in this list originate from one sample, sequenced in a study of T cells in Graves' hyperthyroidism and ophthalmopathy. RNA transcripts provided the source from which TCR beta CDR3 regions were amplified. The HTBI primer set was used in a first-round RT-PCR of the TCR CDR3. TCRdb re-called the multiplex PCR reads with MiXCR, one entry per CDR3 protein. The sample has under 400,000 distinct CDR3 sequences, roughly 20% seen once. Source material: blood. These receptors all come from a woman aged 40 to 50 with Graves' ophthalmopathy.

This clonotype was seen repeatedly, ten times or more. The chain joins TRBV27 to TRBJ2-7; perhaps D is TRBD1 or TRBD2 (5 bases each). Per the germline V gene, CDR1 is MNHEY and CDR2 is SMNVEV (reference sequence). The ends were cut back, 6 bases at V and 7 bases at J, with 16 bases in the middle. The CDR3 loop spans 13 amino acids. The CDR3 DNA reads as TGTGCCAGCAGGTCCGGGGACGGGGAGGAGCAGTACTTC. This sequence encodes CASRSGDGEEQYF.

This clonotype has just a few counts. The J gene is TRBJ2-5, the V gene TRBV3-1, with D possibly TRBD2 on 6 matching bases. Germline V lookup: CDR1 LGHDT, CDR2 YNNKEL (reference sequence). The V end was cut by 6 bases, the J end by 5 bases, with 22 bases between. This CDR3 region has 16 residues. This CDR3 is CASSPRTRERGETQYF. The CDR3 region has the DNA TGTGCCAGCAGTCCCAGGACCCGGGAGAGAGGGGAGACCCAGTACTTC.

This clonotype was picked up a small number of times. This chain joins TRBV5-1 and TRBJ2-5; TRBD1 matches at 7 bases. The trim removed 4 bases at V and 1 base at J, leaving 10 bases unmatched. In germline, CDR1 is SGHRS, CDR2 YFSETQ. The CDR3 runs to 16 residues. In DNA, the CDR3 is TGCGCCAGCAGCCCCTATGGGACAGTTCTCCAAGAGACCCAGTACTTC. Translated: CASSPYGTVLQETQYF.

In this sample, this clonotype turned up a few times. The junction does not match germline at one end; this may be a read error. The V gene is TRBV20-1, the J gene TRBJ2-2; 16 bases agree with TRBD2. Germline CDR1 DFQATT, CDR2 SNEGSKA (reference sequence). The length of the CDR3 is 18 residues. Here the CDR3 reads CSAEPGLAGGGDTGELSF. The CDR3 DNA reads as TGCAGTGCCGAACCGGGACTAGCGGGAGGGGGTGACACCGGGGAGCTGTCTTTT.

This clonotype has ten or more counts. The rearrangement joins TRBV20-1 to TRBJ2-7; 14 bases line up with TRBD2. With V trimmed by 1 base and J by 6 bases, 8 bases remained unmatched. Germline CDR1 DFQATT, CDR2 SNEGSKA (reference sequence). The CDR3 runs to 16 residues. CDR3 loop: CSARAYRGLAGGEQYF. Written as DNA, the CDR3 is TGCAGTGCTAGAGCTTACCGTGGACTAGCGGGAGGCGAGCAGTACTTC.

This clonotype was seen repeatedly, ten times or more. The chain employs TRBV28 and TRBJ1-5; the D gene is possibly TRBD1 (6 bases). Trimming removed 4 bases at V and 0 bases at J, with 22 bases between. CDR1 is MDHEN, CDR2 SYDVKM, per germline. The CDR3 is 19 residues long. The CDR3 region has the DNA TGTGCCAGCAGTTGGGTACAGGGTTTAGAAGAATATAGCAATCAGCCCCAGCATTTT. Translating it yields CASSWVQGLEEYSNQPQHF.

This clonotype has ten or more counts. This chain links TRBV12-3 or TRBV12-4 with TRBJ1-1, with D unresolved. This CDR3 has 12 amino acids. The germline V and J ends were trimmed by 7 bases and 8 bases, with 14 bases remaining between them. The CDR3 protein is CASTLVGSEAFF. The CDR3 DNA sequence: TGTGCCAGCACCTTGGTGGGGTCCGAAGCTTTCTTT.

This clonotype occurred many times. The chain couples TRBV29-1 to TRBJ1-1, with 7 positions matching TRBD1. With V trimmed by 5 bases and J by 4 bases, 10 bases remained unmatched. The CDR3 runs to 14 residues. The V gene's germline CDR1 is SQVTM and CDR2 ANQGSEA. The CDR3 protein is CSVSLGGATTEAFF. The CDR3 region has the DNA TGCAGCGTTTCCCTAGGGGGCGCGACCACTGAAGCTTTCTTT.

Comments on this clonotype: Given a much more abundant clone one base away, this may be a read error. J is TRBJ2-5 and V is TRBV11-2, with a possible D match to TRBD2 (7 bases). Deletions cut 0 bases from V and 1 base from J, with 9 bases between. Per germline, CDR1 SGHAT and CDR2 FQNNGV. The CDR3 runs to 15 residues. CDR3 residues: CASSLDAGAQETQYF. CDR3 DNA sequence: TGTGCCAGCAGCTTAGATGCGGGGGCCCAAGAGACCCAGTACTTC.

This chain joins TRBV4-1 and TRBJ2-7; 7 bases fit TRBD2. The CDR3 covers 14 residues. CDR1 and CDR2 (germline): MGHRA, YSYEKL. V lost 4 bases, J lost 3 bases, and 6 bases stayed unmatched. For the CDR3, the DNA is TGCGCCAGCAGCCCCCAAGGGAGGGTCTACGAGCAGTACTTC. Its protein is CASSPQGRVYEQYF.

This clonotype was counted ten times or more. The CDR3 nucleotides read TGTGCCAGCAGCAAAAGTAGCGGGAGAGAAGAGACCCAGTACTTC. Translated, it gives CASSKSSGREETQYF. This sequence joins TRBV7-2 and TRBJ2-5, with 9 bases that match TRBD2. The CDR3 runs to 15 residues. Germline lookup yields CDR1 SGHTA and CDR2 FQGNSA. Unmatched junction bases numbered 7, after V lost 5 bases and J lost 3 bases.

This clonotype was recorded at least ten times. V gene TRBV28 combines with J gene TRBJ2-7; either TRBD1 or TRBD2 may supply D (5 bases each). From germline, CDR1 is MDHEN and CDR2 SYDVKM. The CDR3 consists of 16 residues. V was clipped by 6 bases and J by 0 bases, with 18 bases between them. CDR3 loop: CASSSGWDASSYEQYF. Written as DNA, the CDR3 is TGTGCCAGCAGCTCCGGTTGGGACGCAAGCTCCTACGAGCAGTACTTC. The complete variable domain, with remaining parts taken from reference TRBV28 and TRBJ2-7, reads DVKVTQSSRYLVKRTGEKVFLECVQDMDHENMFWYRQDPGLGLRLIYFSYDVKMKEKGDIPEGYSVSREKKERFSLILESASTNQTSMYLCASSSGWDASSYEQYFGPGTRLTVT.

The table lists this clonotype with many counts. The CDR3 sequence is CSAEGLAGETQYF. In DNA form, the CDR3 reads TGCAGTGCTGAAGGACTAGCGGGAGAGACCCAGTACTTC. The J gene is TRBJ2-5, the V gene TRBV20-1; TRBD2 matches 11 bases. Germline lookup yields CDR1 DFQATT and CDR2 SNEGSKA (reference sequence). V shed 5 bases, J shed 4 bases, and the junction held 3 bases outside the gene matches. The CDR3 length is 13 residues.

The V call is TRBV12-3 or TRBV12-4, the J call TRBJ1-3; D remains ambiguous. V was pared by 7 bases and J by 4 bases, with 8 bases between. The CDR3 has 12 amino acids. The CDR3 region has the DNA TGTGCCAGCAACAATCGAGGAAACACCATATATTTT. Its protein is CASNNRGNTIYF.

This clonotype was picked up many times. Relative to the germline gene, one junction end is altered; a read error may explain this. The V and J genes are TRBV2 and TRBJ1-1; D not resolved. Germline V CDR1 and CDR2: SNHLY, FYNNEI. This CDR3 has 11 amino acids. The CDR3, as DNA: TGTGCCAGCAGTGAACGGACTGCCTGGGTCTTT. This sequence encodes CASSERTAWVF.

This clonotype showed up many times. This sequence joins TRBV30 and TRBJ1-2; a possible D gene is TRBD1 (5 bases). Germline V gene lookup returns CDR1 GTSNPN and CDR2 SVGIG (reference sequence). The CDR3 contains 11 residues. The V gene lost 3 bases and the J gene lost 4 bases, with 6 bases spanning the gap. For the CDR3, the DNA is TGTGCCTGGAGAGGGGCCTATGGCTACACCTTC. Protein: CAWRGAYGYTF.

The chain links TRBV11-2 to TRBJ2-4, with D possibly matching TRBD2 (5 bases). There are 17 residues in the CDR3. CDR1 and CDR2 (germline): SGHAT, FQNNGV. The V and J ends lost 4 bases and 0 bases respectively, with 16 bases between them. The CDR3 sequence: CASSSPTRKLAKNIQYF. As DNA, the CDR3 is TGTGCCAGCAGCTCCCCAACTAGAAAACTAGCCAAAAACATTCAGTACTTC.

This clonotype showed up many times. The chain joins TRBV12-5 to TRBJ1-5, with no clear D. The CDR3 totals 13 residues. The V and J ends lost 1 base and 5 bases respectively, with 6 bases between them. Germline CDR1 and CDR2: LGHNT and FRNRAP. This chain's CDR3 is CASGLARHQPQHF. The CDR3 nucleotides read TGTGCTAGTGGTTTGGCCAGACATCAGCCCCAGCATTTT.

This clonotype was observed a few times. The J gene is TRBJ1-5, the V gene TRBV12-3 or TRBV12-4; TRBD1 agrees at 7 bases. J gave up 10 bases and V 6 bases, and 12 bases lay outside the gene matches. The CDR3 loop spans 14 amino acids. CDR3: CASREDRRWYPQHF. CDR3 DNA sequence: TGTGCCAGCAGAGAGGACAGGAGATGGTATCCCCAGCATTTT.

This clonotype was seen repeatedly, ten times or more. The chain joins TRBV11-2 to TRBJ1-5; the D is unclear. This CDR3 is 16 amino acids long. The germline V and J ends were trimmed by 0 bases and 3 bases, with 12 bases remaining between them. The germline gives CDR1 SGHAT, CDR2 FQNNGV. CDR3 in amino acids: CASSLEVWQNNQPQHF. DNA of the CDR3: TGTGCCAGCAGCTTAGAGGTTTGGCAGAACAATCAGCCCCAGCATTTT.

The CDR3 nucleotides are TGCGCCAGCAGCCAAGCGGGACAGGGAATATCCTACGAGCAGTACTTC. Protein sequence: CASSQAGQGISYEQYF. This chain links TRBV4-1 with TRBJ2-7, with 9 bases that match TRBD1. Germline-derived CDR1 and CDR2 are MGHRA and YSYEKL. J was trimmed by 1 base and V by 1 base; bases with no gene match: 5. This CDR3 spans 16 amino acids.

The chain has TRBV6-1 and TRBJ2-7; 7 bases are shared with TRBD1. This CDR3 is built from 15 residues. The V gene end was trimmed by 6 bases and the J gene end by 6 bases; junction bases not matched to a gene: 14. Germline V CDR1 and CDR2: MNHNS, SASEGT. For the CDR3, the DNA is TGTGCCAGCAGACAAAATCGACAGGGTTTGGGCGAGCAGTACTTC. Its protein is CASRQNRQGLGEQYF.

This clonotype was seen ten or more times. The V call is TRBV27, the J call TRBJ2-7; the D call may be TRBD1 or TRBD2 (7 bases each). CDR3 size: 13 residues. V was cut by 4 bases and J by 7 bases, with 14 bases left in between. From germline, CDR1 is MNHEY and CDR2 SMNVEV (reference sequence). CDR3 DNA: TGTGCCAGCAGTTCCCCAGGGGGGGGAGAGCAGTACTTC. Protein sequence: CASSSPGGGEQYF.

The sample holds a few counts of this clonotype. The chain carries TRBV12-3 or TRBV12-4 and TRBJ2-7; TRBD1 aligns across 9 bases. This CDR3 is 15 amino acids long. V dropped 5 bases and J dropped 6; count of bases not matched to a gene: 11. The CDR3 sequence: CASSLGQGLVLEQYF. CDR3 nucleotide sequence: TGTGCCAGCAGTCTGGGACAGGGACTCGTTCTCGAGCAGTACTTC.

This clonotype was observed at least ten times. The chain uses TRBV12-3 or TRBV12-4 and TRBJ2-2; no clear D gene. Trimming took 0 bases from V and 7 from J, leaving 6 bases between them. The CDR3 runs 13 residues. The CDR3 DNA is TGTGCCAGCAGTTTAGCGGAGAACGGGGAGCTGTTTTTT. This encodes CASSLAENGELFF.